This T cell receptor beta chain was observed in a study of cytomegalovirus exposure and HLA in healthy donors. CDR3 size: 15 residues. V dropped 6 bases and J dropped 6 bases, with 18 bases sitting between them. Germline CDR1 reads SGHDT; CDR2 reads YYEEEE. General study results and limits: It was reportedly the case that the classifier diagnosed cytomegalovirus status with high specificity and sensitivity.

Produced via immunoSEQ multiplex PCR; TCRdb's table is partial and in-frame only. Seen here are roughly 260,000 clones, roughly 89% observed once, and the top ten hold more than 0.35%. Points on this clone: The target antigen is unknown.

This TCR was sampled from a woman between 18 and 29 years old in good health and CMV-seronegative. The chain is built from TRBV5-6 and TRBJ2-2; maybe TRBD1 (5 bases). The sample was PBMCs. In DNA, the CDR3 is TGTGCCAGCACCGTAAACCTGGGCAGGGCCGGGGAGCTGTTTTTT. Translating it yields CASTVNLGRAGELFF. The full variable domain, completed using reference TRBV5-6 and TRBJ2-2, is DAGVTQSPTHLIKTRGQQVTLRCSPKSGHDTVSWYQQALGQGPQFIFQYYEEEERQRGNFPDRFSGHQFPNYSSELNVNALLLGDSALYLCASTVNLGRAGELFFGEGSRLTVL.